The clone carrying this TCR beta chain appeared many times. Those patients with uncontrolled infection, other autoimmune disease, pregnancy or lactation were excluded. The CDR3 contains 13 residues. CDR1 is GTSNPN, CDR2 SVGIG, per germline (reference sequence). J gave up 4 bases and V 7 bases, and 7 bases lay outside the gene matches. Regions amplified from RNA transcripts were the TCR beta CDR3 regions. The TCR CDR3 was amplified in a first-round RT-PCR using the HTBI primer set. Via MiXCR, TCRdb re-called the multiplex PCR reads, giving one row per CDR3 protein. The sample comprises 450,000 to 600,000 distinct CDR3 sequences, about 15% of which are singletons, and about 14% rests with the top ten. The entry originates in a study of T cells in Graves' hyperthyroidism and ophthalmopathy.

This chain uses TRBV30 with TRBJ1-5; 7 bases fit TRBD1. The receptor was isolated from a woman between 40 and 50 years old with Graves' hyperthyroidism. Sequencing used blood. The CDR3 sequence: CASSTGMNQPQHF. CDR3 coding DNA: TGTGCCTCATCGACAGGGATGAATCAGCCCCAGCATTTT. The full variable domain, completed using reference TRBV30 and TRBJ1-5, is SQTIHQWPATLVQPVGSPLSLECTVEGTSNPNLYWYRQAAGRGLQLLFYSVGIGQISSEVPQNLSASRPQDRQFILSSKKLLLSDSGFYLCASSTGMNQPQHFGDGTRLSIL.